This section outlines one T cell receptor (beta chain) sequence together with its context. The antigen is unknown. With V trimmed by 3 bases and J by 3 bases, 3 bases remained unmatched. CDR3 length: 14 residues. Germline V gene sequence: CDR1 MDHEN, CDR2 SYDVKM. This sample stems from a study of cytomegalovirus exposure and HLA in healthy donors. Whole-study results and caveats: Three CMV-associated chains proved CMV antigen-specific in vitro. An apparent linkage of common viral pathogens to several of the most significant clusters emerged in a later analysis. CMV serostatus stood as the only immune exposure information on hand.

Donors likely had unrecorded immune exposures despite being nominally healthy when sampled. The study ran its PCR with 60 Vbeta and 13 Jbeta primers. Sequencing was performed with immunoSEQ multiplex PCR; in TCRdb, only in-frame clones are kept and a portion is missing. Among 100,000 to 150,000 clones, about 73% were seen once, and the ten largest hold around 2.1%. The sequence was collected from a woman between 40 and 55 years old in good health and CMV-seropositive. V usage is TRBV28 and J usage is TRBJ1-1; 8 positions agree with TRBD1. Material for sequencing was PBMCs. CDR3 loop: CASSLTGVDTEAFF. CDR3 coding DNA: TGTGCCAGCAGTTTGACAGGGGTTGACACTGAAGCTTTCTTT.